This T cell receptor beta chain stems from a study of PD-1 blockade in classical Hodgkin lymphoma. Study-level points and caveats: In CD4+ cells, TCR diversity went up significantly by C4D1, but in CD8+ cells it did not. Newly diagnosed patients had baseline TCR diversity that was reportedly lower than that of healthy donors. The drivers behind the repertoire differences, possibly disease activity or prior therapy, remain undefined.

A word on this clone: Its target is unknown.

Stated time point: cycle 4 day 1 (C4D1), after 6 weeks of nivolumab. Each patient relapsed following autologous stem cell transplantation, and prior brentuximab vedotin exposure differed. Complete response, partial response or progressive disease was each patient's best response. Assay used: immunoSEQ multiplex PCR; TCRdb lists only in-frame clones, some missing. The sample consists of approximately 61,000 clones, about 90% of them appearing once. V was shortened by 6 bases and J by 6 bases, with 9 bases between the two germline ends. Germline values: CDR1 MDHEN, CDR2 SYDVKM. The CDR3 extends over 13 amino acids.

The rearrangement joins TRBV28 to TRBJ1-6, with D perhaps matching TRBD1 (6 bases). The material was peripheral blood mononuclear cells (PBMCs), obtained before the fourth cycle of nivolumab. The TCR was taken from a human donor with classical Hodgkin lymphoma. CDR3 in amino acids: CASRRDTNSPLHF. The CDR3 coding sequence is TGTGCCAGCAGAAGGGACACTAATTCACCCCTCCACTTT. The full variable domain, rest sourced from reference TRBV28 and TRBJ1-6, is DVKVTQSSRYLVKRTGEKVFLECVQDMDHENMFWYRQDPGLGLRLIYFSYDVKMKEKGDIPEGYSVSREKKERFSLILESASTNQTSMYLCASRRDTNSPLHFGNGTRLTVT.